The clone carrying this T cell receptor beta chain was counted between two and nine times. This specimen comes from a study of blood T cell repertoires in COVID-19. Data came from immunoSEQ multiplex PCR; TCRdb stores just in-frame clones and leaves some out. The sample holds 90,000 to 120,000 clones; just over 85% are singletons and the top ten take about 2.5%. V was cut by 5 bases and J by 3 bases, with 5 bases left in between. CDR1 is MDHEN and CDR2 is SYDVKM in the germline V gene. This CDR3 is 12 amino acids long. The sequencing input was PBMCs or T cells enriched from blood (not recorded which). This chain joins TRBV28 and TRBJ1-5; D is uncertain. This sequence originates from a woman aged 50 to 60 who had recovered from COVID-19. In DNA form, the CDR3 reads TGTGCCAGCAGTATTCTCAATCAGCCCCAGCATTTT. Translating it yields CASSILNQPQHF.